The next 30 T cell receptor beta chains were all read from a single sample in a study of blood T cell repertoires in COVID-19. This table comes from immunoSEQ multiplex PCR, and its TCRdb copy is limited to in-frame clones, with some not included. Of around 62,000 clones listed, 85% to 90% were seen once; the top ten hold about 1.5%. The material sequenced was peripheral blood. All receptors derive from a man aged 60 to 75 with acute or convalescent COVID-19.

The chain recombines TRBV3-1 (or the pseudogene TRBV3-2) with TRBJ2-3; 13 bases line up with TRBD2. J lost 2 bases, V lost 4 bases, and 9 bases had no gene match. The V gene's germline CDR1 is LGHDT and CDR2 YNNKEL (reference sequence). The CDR3 is 18 amino acids. The CDR3 nucleotides read TGTGCCAGCAGCCCCGGACTAGCGGGAGTCGGTTTCACAGATACGCAGTATTTT. It yields the protein CASSPGLAGVGFTDTQYF.

The chain has TRBV2 and TRBJ2-5; 8 nucleotides agree with TRBD2. The trim removed 6 bases at V and 5 bases at J, leaving 2 bases unmatched. Germline lookup yields CDR1 SNHLY and CDR2 FYNNEI. This CDR3 comprises 12 residues. The DNA for the CDR3 is TGTGCCAGCAGAGCGGGAGCGGAGACCCAGTACTTC. Protein product: CASRAGAETQYF.

The J gene is TRBJ1-2, the V gene TRBV27, with TRBD1 identical over 10 bases. CDR1 MNHEY and CDR2 SMNVEV come from the germline V gene (reference sequence). Trimming removed 2 bases from V and 5 bases from J; junction bases left unmatched: 2. The CDR3 contains 14 residues. The CDR3 DNA sequence: TGTGCCAGCAGTTTAGGGACAGGGGCATATGGCTACACCTTC. Protein: CASSLGTGAYGYTF.

The V gene is TRBV10-3, the J gene TRBJ2-4; the D gene is possibly TRBD2 (6 bases). V lost 3 bases and J lost 3, with 18 bases in between. The CDR3 spans 17 residues. In germline, CDR1 is ENHRY, CDR2 SYGVKD. For the CDR3, the DNA is TGTGCCATCAGTGACCGTACGGAGGGGAAGATCAAAAACATTCAGTACTTC. Its translation is CAISDRTEGKIKNIQYF.

This chain connects TRBV19 to TRBJ1-2; TRBD1 matches at 7 bases. The CDR3 is made up of 15 amino acids. CDR1 LNHDA and CDR2 SQIVND come from the germline V gene (reference sequence). The J segment lost 7 bases and the V segment lost 4 bases, leaving 12 bases of the junction unmatched. The CDR3 bases are TGTGCCAGTAGTAGCCAAGACAGGGCACCCTCTGGCTACACCTTC. Its translation is CASSSQDRAPSGYTF. Full variable domain (missing parts from reference TRBV19 and TRBJ1-2): DGGITQSPKYLFRKEGQNVTLSCEQNLNHDAMYWYRQDPGQGLRLIYYSQIVNDFQKGDIAEGYSVSREKKESFPLTVTSAQKNPTAFYLCASSSQDRAPSGYTFGSGTRLTVV.

In this sample, this clone turned up once. Sequence at one end of the junction differs from germline and may be a read error. This sequence joins TRBV5-8 and TRBJ1-6, with 7 bases aligning to TRBD1. The germline V gene has CDR1 SGHTS and CDR2 YDEGEE. The CDR3 runs to 15 residues. The CDR3 spells CVSSFLATGKSPLHF. CDR3 bases: TGTGTCAGCAGCTTCCTTGCGACAGGGAAGTCACCCCTCCACTTT. Full variable domain (remainder filled in from reference TRBV5-8 and TRBJ1-6): EAGVTQSPTHLIKTRGQQATLRCSPISGHTSVYWYQQALGLGLQFLLWYDEGEERNRGNFPPRFSGRQFPNYSSELNVNALELEDSALYLCVSSFLATGKSPLHFGNGTRLTVT.

The chain is built from TRBV29-1 and TRBJ2-7; 10 nucleotides agree with TRBD2. Looked up from germline, CDR1 is SQVTM and CDR2 is ANQGSEA. CDR3 length equals 15 residues. After removal of 1 base from V and 2 bases from J, the junction contained 5 bases not matched to a gene. This chain's CDR3 is CSVEAPSGGPYEQYF. The CDR3 nucleotides are TGCAGCGTTGAAGCTCCTAGCGGGGGCCCCTACGAGCAGTACTTC.

The V gene is TRBV28, the J gene TRBJ2-7; possible D gene TRBD2, 5 bases. CDR1 MDHEN and CDR2 SYDVKM come from the germline V gene. This CDR3 has 15 amino acids. V lost 3 bases to trimming and J lost 3 bases, with 15 bases between them. In DNA form, the CDR3 reads TGTGCCAGCAGTTTTCCTCGCGGGCCGTACTACGAGCAGTACTTC. It codes for CASSFPRGPYYEQYF. The full variable domain, its missing parts supplied by reference TRBV28 and TRBJ2-7, is DVKVTQSSRYLVKRTGEKVFLECVQDMDHENMFWYRQDPGLGLRLIYFSYDVKMKEKGDIPEGYSVSREKKERFSLILESASTNQTSMYLCASSFPRGPYYEQYFGPGTRLTVT.

This rearrangement joins TRBV6-2 or TRBV6-3 to TRBJ2-5, with TRBD1 as a possible D gene (5 bases). V was shortened by 6 bases and J by 5 bases, with 19 bases between the two germline ends. This CDR3 has 15 residues. CDR1 and CDR2 (germline): MNHEY, SVGEGT. In DNA, the CDR3 is TGTGCCAGCAGCGCAACAGGCGGCCTGGGGGAGACCCAGTACTTC. This codes for CASSATGGLGETQYF.

The chain links TRBV19 to TRBJ1-2, with a weak D call TRBD1 (6 bases). V lost 7 bases and J lost 7, with 22 bases in between. CDR1 LNHDA and CDR2 SQIVND come from the germline V gene (reference sequence). The CDR3 extends over 15 amino acids. The CDR3 region has the DNA TGTGCCAGTACTACAGGGCCAGGGACTACGACTGGCTACACCTTC. Translating it yields CASTTGPGTTTGYTF.

The V and J genes are TRBV7-9 and TRBJ1-1; 7 bases are a match to TRBD1. CDR1 and CDR2 from the germline V gene are SEHNR and FQNEAQ (reference sequence). J lost 11 bases, V lost 1 base, and 10 bases had no gene match. This CDR3 is 14 amino acids long. The CDR3 DNA sequence: TGTGCCAGCAGCTTAGTGGCGACAGGGCAGTATGCTTTCTTT. It encodes CASSLVATGQYAFF.

V is TRBV24-1 and J is TRBJ2-2; 11 bases fit TRBD1. V lost 7 bases, J lost 6 bases, and 3 bases stayed unmatched. This CDR3 is 14 amino acids long. Germline CDR1 KGHDR, CDR2 SFDVKD. The CDR3 spells CATRPGQGAGELFF. Written as DNA, the CDR3 is TGTGCCACCAGACCGGGACAGGGGGCCGGGGAGCTGTTTTTT.

The chain joins TRBV3-1 (or the pseudogene TRBV3-2) to TRBJ1-2, with 10 bases aligning to TRBD1. Unmatched junction bases numbered 5, after V lost 2 bases and J lost 5 bases. The CDR3 spans 15 residues. CDR1 is LGHDT, CDR2 YNNKEL, per germline (reference sequence). The DNA of the CDR3 is TGTGCCAGCAGCCAACTACCGGGACAGGGGTATGGCTACACCTTC. As protein: CASSQLPGQGYGYTF.

The J gene is TRBJ2-7, the V gene TRBV5-4; 10 positions match TRBD2. There are 14 residues in the CDR3. J lost 5 bases, V lost 4 bases, and 6 bases had no gene match. Germline values: CDR1 SGHNT, CDR2 YYREEE (reference sequence). CDR3 amino acids: CASSKTSGKDEQYF. The CDR3 region has the DNA TGTGCCAGCAGCAAAACTAGCGGGAAGGACGAGCAGTACTTC. Together with reference TRBV5-4 and TRBJ2-7, the CDR3 gives the full variable domain: ETGVTQSPTHLIKTRGQQVTLRCSSQSGHNTVSWYQQALGQGPQFIFQYYREEENGRGNFPPRFSGLQFPNYSSELNVNALELDDSALYLCASSKTSGKDEQYFGPGTRLTVT.

The V gene is TRBV7-9, the J gene TRBJ1-2; a possible D gene is TRBD1 (5 bases). Looked up from germline, CDR1 is SEHNR and CDR2 is FQNEAQ (reference sequence). The CDR3 has 15 amino acids. V lost 1 base to trimming and J lost 0 bases, with 9 bases between them. CDR3: CASSLGGEANYGYTF. The CDR3 nucleotides are TGTGCCAGCAGCTTAGGAGGGGAGGCTAACTATGGCTACACCTTC.

This clone has a single count. This chain joins TRBV3-1 (or the pseudogene TRBV3-2) and TRBJ1-5; D gene unclear. The CDR3 sequence is 14 residues long. The germline V and J ends were trimmed by 2 bases and 6 bases, with 11 bases remaining between them. Germline loops: CDR1 LGHDT, CDR2 YNNKEL (reference sequence). As DNA, the CDR3 is TGTGCCAGCAGCCAAAGACTGGAGGGTCAGCCCCAGCATTTT. Translating it yields CASSQRLEGQPQHF.

The chain combines TRBV7-9 with TRBJ1-6, with 9 positions matching TRBD1. V lost 4 bases to trimming and J lost 3 bases; unmatched junction nucleotides: 4. Germline V lookup: CDR1 SEHNR, CDR2 FQNEAQ (reference sequence). The CDR3 totals 16 residues. CDR3 nucleotide sequence: TGTGCCAGCAGCTCAACAGGGGGCGTCTATAATTCACCCCTCCACTTT. Translation: CASSSTGGVYNSPLHF.

The rearrangement joins TRBV4-1 to TRBJ2-1; 7 bases fit TRBD2. The trim removed 5 bases at V and 1 base at J, leaving 8 bases unmatched. Germline CDR1 is MGHRA and CDR2 is YSYEKL. CDR3 length: 16 residues. The CDR3 here is CASSTTAGQSYNEQFF. The CDR3 DNA reads as TGCGCCAGCAGCACCACAGCGGGGCAGTCCTACAATGAGCAGTTCTTC.

On this clone: One end of the junction is discordant with germline, which a read error may explain. The chain combines TRBV20-1 with TRBJ1-5; D not resolved. The CDR3 has 10 amino acids. The V gene's germline CDR1 is DFQATT and CDR2 SNEGSKA (reference sequence). CDR3 nucleotides: TGCAGTGCTGGAGAAACTTCCCAGCATTTT. It is translated as CSAGETSQHF.

The chain employs TRBV12-3 or TRBV12-4 and TRBJ1-2; a weak D match, TRBD1 (5 bases). V was cut by 6 bases and J by 3 bases, with 11 bases left in between. The CDR3 totals 13 residues. Here the CDR3 reads CASRLAGDYGYTF. CDR3 nucleotide sequence: TGTGCCAGCAGGCTGGCGGGGGACTATGGCTACACCTTC.

V is TRBV27 and J is TRBJ1-5, with unresolved D. Trimming pared 1 base from V and 0 bases from J, leaving 7 bases between. The V gene's germline CDR1 is MNHEY and CDR2 SMNVEV (reference sequence). CDR3 length: 15 amino acids. CDR3 bases: TGTGCCAGCAGTTTATTGCCGGTTAGCAATCAGCCCCAGCATTTT. Its translation: CASSLLPVSNQPQHF.

This chain joins TRBV5-4 and TRBJ1-1, with 7 bases aligning to TRBD1. V gave up 6 bases and J gave up 5 bases; unmatched junction bases: 10. CDR1 and CDR2 (germline): SGHNT, YYREEE (reference sequence). CDR3 length: 14 amino acids. For the CDR3, the DNA is TGTGCCAGCACCCTAGGGGGCCTCAGAACTGAAGCTTTCTTT. It yields the protein CASTLGGLRTEAFF.

The chain joins TRBV5-4 to TRBJ1-4; D possibly corresponds to TRBD1 (6 bases). This CDR3 comprises 16 residues. Germline V lookup: CDR1 SGHNT, CDR2 YYREEE (reference sequence). The V end lost 3 bases, the J end lost 0 bases, and 12 bases lay between the germline ends. As DNA, the CDR3 is TGTGCCAGCAGCTCCCAGGGGCCCGCAACTAATGAAAAACTGTTTTTT. This encodes CASSSQGPATNEKLFF.

The chain combines TRBV9 with TRBJ2-1, with D possibly matching TRBD2 (6 bases). Trimming removed 5 bases from V and 9 bases from J, with 12 bases in between. The CDR3 has 12 residues. Germline loops: CDR1 SGDLS, CDR2 YYNGEE. The CDR3 loop is CASSFRETEQFF. DNA for the CDR3: TGTGCCAGCAGTTTCCGGGAGACTGAGCAGTTCTTC. Full variable domain (remainder filled in from reference TRBV9 and TRBJ2-1): DSGVTQTPKHLITATGQRVTLRCSPRSGDLSVYWYQQSLDQGLQFLIQYYNGEERAKGNILERFSAQQFPDLHSELNLSSLELGDSALYFCASSFRETEQFFGPGTRLTVL.

This rearrangement joins TRBV7-3 to TRBJ2-3; TRBD2 aligns across 14 bases. Losses at the gene ends were 5 bases for V and 7 bases for J; bases not matched to a gene: 11. The CDR3 contains 17 residues. Germline CDR1 reads SGHTA; CDR2 reads FQGTGA. The CDR3 loop is CASSATRTSGRPNTQYF. The CDR3 coding sequence is TGTGCCAGCAGCGCAACGCGGACTAGCGGGAGGCCGAATACGCAGTATTTT.

The chain carries TRBV5-6 and TRBJ2-7, with a tentative D call TRBD1 (5 bases). The CDR3 totals 13 residues. The V end lost 4 bases, the J end lost 7 bases, and 15 bases lay between the germline ends. Germline CDR1 is SGHDT and CDR2 is YYEEEE. The CDR3 bases are TGTGCCAGCAGCCTCCTACAGGCTGGGGAGCAGTACTTC. This encodes CASSLLQAGEQYF.

The chain carries TRBV6-1 and TRBJ2-4, with 11 bases that match TRBD2. After removal of 1 base from V and 5 bases from J, the junction contained 1 base not matched to a gene. Germline values: CDR1 MNHNS, CDR2 SASEGT. The CDR3 is 15 residues long. CDR3 DNA: TGTGCCAGCAGTGAAGTACTAGCGGGGGAAAACATTCAGTACTTC. Encoded protein: CASSEVLAGENIQYF.

V is TRBV29-1 and J is TRBJ2-3, with 7 bases matching TRBD1. V shed 6 bases and J 0 bases; nucleotides not matched to a gene: 3. CDR1 is SQVTM, CDR2 ANQGSEA, per germline. CDR3 length: 13 residues. This chain's CDR3 is CSVDRSSTDTQYF. The CDR3 coding sequence is TGCAGCGTGGACAGGTCTAGCACAGATACGCAGTATTTT.

The chain uses TRBV9 and TRBJ2-5, with D possibly matching TRBD1 (6 bases). This CDR3 is built from 14 residues. Trimming took off 1 base at V and 2 bases at J, with 9 bases between the two ends. Germline-derived CDR1 and CDR2 are SGDLS and YYNGEE. In nucleotides, the CDR3 is TGTGCCAGCAGCGTATCAGGGGCGCAAGAGACCCAGTACTTC. This encodes CASSVSGAQETQYF.

The V gene is TRBV10-3, the J gene TRBJ2-1; D remains ambiguous. CDR1 is ENHRY, CDR2 SYGVKD, per germline. V was clipped by 3 bases and J by 5 bases, with 8 bases between them. The CDR3 covers 13 residues. CDR3 sequence reads: CAISEHADNEQFF. Here the CDR3 DNA reads TGTGCCATCAGTGAACATGCGGACAATGAGCAGTTCTTC.